These T cell receptor beta chains were read from a single sample in a study of yellow fever vaccine responses in identical twins. From the RT-PCR reads, TCRdb called clonotypes with MiXCR, one entry per CDR3 protein. The table records approximately 16,000 distinct CDR3 sequences, approximately 78% of them present only once. The sequencing used T cells from blood (PBMCs), unsorted or a sorted subset (not recorded which), collected before or after yellow fever vaccination (not recorded which). These receptors all come from a woman aged 18 to 35 who received the yellow fever vaccine. The CDR3 runs from the conserved cysteine through the conserved F or W. Each record gives: V gene, clone size, J gene, D gene, CDR3 DNA, CDR3 protein. The D gene is left open where the match is weak. Not every row has a clone size; where given, it reads once, few, many or a size class.

TRBV4-1	.	TRBJ2-7	TRBD2	TGCGCCAGCAGCCCGGGACTAGCGGGGGGTTACGAGCAGTACTTC	CASSPGLAGGYEQYF
TRBV25-1	few	TRBJ2-3	TRBD2	TGTGCCAGCAGTCCCCTAGGACTAGCGGGGGGACGAGATACGCAGTATTTT	CASSPLGLAGGRDTQYF
TRBV7-3	.	TRBJ1-6	.	TGTGCCAGCAGCTTAACCCCGGGGAATTCACCCCTCCACTTT	CASSLTPGNSPLHF
TRBV29-1	.	TRBJ2-7	.	TGCAGCGTTGAAGGACCCGGGACCACCTACGAGCAGTACTTC	CSVEGPGTTYEQYF
TRBV10-3	.	TRBJ2-1	.	TGTGCCACCAGCAGGGCGGACAATGAGCAGTTCTTC	CATSRADNEQFF
TRBV6-1	.	TRBJ2-7	TRBD2	TGTGCCAGCAGACCACTCGGCCTAGCGGGAGGGTTCGAGCAGTACTTC	CASRPLGLAGGFEQYF
TRBV19	.	TRBJ2-1	TRBD2	TGTGCCAGTAGTATTAGCGGGGGCCCCTACAATGAGCAGTTCTTC	CASSISGGPYNEQFF
TRBV20-1	.	TRBJ2-5	TRBD2	TGCAGTGCTAGACGGACTAGCGGGCCCCAAGAGACCCAGTACTTC	CSARRTSGPQETQYF
TRBV19	.	TRBJ2-5	.	TGTGCCAGTGGCCCGGACAGAACCAGCCAAGAGACCCAGTACTTC	CASGPDRTSQETQYF
TRBV10-3	.	TRBJ1-6	.	TGTGCCATCAGTGAGAGGTATTCACCCCTCCACTTT	CAISERYSPLHF
TRBV29-1	.	TRBJ2-1	.	TGCAGCGTTCCTTGGGGGGGCGAGCAGTTCTTC	CSVPWGGEQFF
TRBV30	.	TRBJ2-1	.	TGTGCCTGGGCTGACTGGCGCTCCTACAATGAGCAGTTCTTC	CAWADWRSYNEQFF
TRBV11-1	.	TRBJ2-3	.	TGTGCCAGCAGCTTAGATTCGGGGCTCACAGATACGCAGTATTTT	CASSLDSGLTDTQYF
TRBV11-1	once	TRBJ2-1	TRBD1	TGTGCCAGCAACCACCCCGGGACAGGGGGTTACAATGAGCAGTTCTTC	CASNHPGTGGYNEQFF
TRBV7-2	.	TRBJ1-6	TRBD1	TGTGCCAGCAGCTACCCAGGGACAGGGGATAATTCACCCCTCCACTTT	CASSYPGTGDNSPLHF
TRBV7-2	few	TRBJ2-3	.	TGTGCCAGCAGCTTAGAAGCCAGGGGAGCAGATACGCAGTATTTT	CASSLEARGADTQYF
TRBV28	.	TRBJ2-7	.	TGTGCCAGCAAAGAGGTCTCCTACGAGCAGTACTTC	CASKEVSYEQYF
TRBV15	.	TRBJ2-3	TRBD2	TGTGCCACCAGTCCGCGGCAGACTAGCGGGAGGTCAGATACGCAGTATTTT	CATSPRQTSGRSDTQYF
TRBV2	.	TRBJ1-5	.	TGTGCCAGCGCTAAGGGGACCGGCAATCAGCCCCAGCATTTT	CASAKGTGNQPQHF
TRBV7-2	few	TRBJ2-7	.	TGTGCCAGCAGCTTGGGACCAGCGTTCGAGCAGTACTTC	CASSLGPAFEQYF